The clone carrying this T cell receptor beta chain appeared a single time. Its antigen is not identified. The data were produced by immunoSEQ multiplex PCR, yet TCRdb's version contains in-frame clones alone and is incomplete. The data contain roughly 70,000 clones, 90% of them seen just once; the ten biggest clones take up about 2.5%. This sample was taken from a study of T cell clones after liver transplantation. Study as a whole: Samples came from ITN030ST, which attempted immunosuppression withdrawal within 2 years of liver transplantation. Three of eight recipients were HCV-positive; others had non-autoimmune, non-viral indications. Pre-transplant mixed lymphocyte reactions yielded third-party-reactive TCRbeta sequences as comparators for graft-donor-reactive sequences.

With 4 bases removed from V and 2 bases from J, the gap between germline ends came to 9 bases. This CDR3 has 14 residues. CDR1 KGHSH and CDR2 LQKENI come from the germline V gene. Study-level results: Migration into the graft, not deletion, may explain lost graft donor-reactive T cells.

This specimen consisted of CD4+ T cells from blood, obtained before liver transplant. This clonotype was sampled from a human donor who received a liver transplant. The V gene is TRBV18, the J gene TRBJ1-3, with D possibly TRBD1 on 5 matching bases. CDR3 residues: CASSLSGTGNTIYF. The CDR3 DNA follows: TGTGCCAGCTCACTCTCAGGGACTGGAAACACCATATATTTT.